The clone carrying this T cell receptor (beta chain) turned up a few times. This sample is part of a study of T cells after yellow fever vaccination. TCRdb re-derived calls from the 5' RACE reads in MiXCR, one entry per CDR3 protein. This sample has about 200,000 distinct CDR3 sequences, with 2.5% to 3.5% found just once. Germline V gene lookup returns CDR1 SEHNR and CDR2 FQNEAQ (reference sequence). The CDR3 length is 14 residues. Trimming removed 4 bases from V and 2 bases from J, with 11 bases in between. The chain couples TRBV7-9 to TRBJ2-5; maybe TRBD1 (5 bases). The input for sequencing was CD4+ T cells sorted from PBMCs, taken 10 days after the yellow fever booster vaccination. The TCR sequence derives from a man between 18 and 35 years old who received the YFV17D yellow fever vaccine. The CDR3 bases are TGTGCCAGCAGCTCGTTACAGGTTCAAGAGACCCAGTACTTC. Its protein product is CASSSLQVQETQYF.